The text below deals with one TCR beta chain. As yet, its antigen is unknown. Since all of the isolated RNA was reverse transcribed, expressed TCRB transcripts were what got sequenced. Approximately 3.5 million reads, on average, came from each naive, central memory and regulatory T cell sample. Clones were read by immunoSEQ multiplex PCR, and TCRdb kept only the in-frame ones, dropping some. The table includes about 900,000 clones, roughly a sixth detected once. The sample originates from a study of beta chain features in type 1 diabetes. Study-wide results and caveats: Among patients with Type 1 diabetes, TCRB CDR3s were moderately but significantly shorter in every one of the four CD4+ subsets. With patients and controls alike, PCR might favor shorter templates to an equal degree.

This CDR3 region has 15 residues. Trimming took 10 bases from V and 1 from J; bases not matched to a gene: 3. Germline assignment: CDR1 SGHNT and CDR2 YYREEE (reference sequence). The source of this sequence is a woman aged 18-35 years in good health. The sequenced sample was naive CD4+ T cells from blood. The rearrangement uses TRBV5-4 and TRBJ2-3; 16 bases are shared with TRBD2. The CDR3 reads CADGTSGRGTDTQYF. The CDR3 bases are TGTGCCGATGGGACTAGCGGGAGGGGCACAGATACGCAGTATTTT.